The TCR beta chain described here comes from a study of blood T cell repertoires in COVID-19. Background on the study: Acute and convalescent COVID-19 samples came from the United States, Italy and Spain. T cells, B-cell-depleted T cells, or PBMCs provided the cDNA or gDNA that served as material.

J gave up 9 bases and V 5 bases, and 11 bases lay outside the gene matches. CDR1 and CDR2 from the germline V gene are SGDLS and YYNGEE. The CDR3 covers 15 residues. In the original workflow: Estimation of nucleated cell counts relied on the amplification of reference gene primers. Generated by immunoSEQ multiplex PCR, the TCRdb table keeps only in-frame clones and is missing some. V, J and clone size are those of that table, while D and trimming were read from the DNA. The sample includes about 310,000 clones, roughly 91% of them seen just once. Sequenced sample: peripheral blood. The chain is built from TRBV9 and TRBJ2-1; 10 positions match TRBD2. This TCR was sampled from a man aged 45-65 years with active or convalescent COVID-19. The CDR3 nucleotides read TGTGCCAGCAGACCCGCCGGGACTAGCGAGGGTGAGCAGTTCTTC. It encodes CASRPAGTSEGEQFF.